This paragraph covers one TCR beta chain sequence. This clonotype has more than one count but fewer than ten. The target of this receptor is not known. No qualities accompany the bases; no much larger clone lies one base away. The CDR3 numbers 15 residues from cysteine through phenylalanine. Only the CDR3 DNA stays, 45 bases, in frame from base 1. The CDR1 and CDR2 encoded by the germline V gene (reference sequence) are GTSNPN and SVGIG. Here V drops 5 bases and J drops 4 bases, and the junction holds 10 bases not matched to any gene. The data were obtained in a study of post-analysis software for immune sequencing data (dated by TCRdb to the mid-2010s). For context, the study as a whole: Recorded disease courses included relapsing-remitting, secondary progressive and progressive-relapsing multiple sclerosis, with some patients lacking subtype annotation. The patient repertoires were set against ten to eleven previously published healthy control repertoires from donors whose ages ranged from about 6 to 26 years. A subset of samples was prepared in parallel using single-end sample barcoding, then pooled and co-amplified after Illumina adapter ligation.

Libraries were built with PCR. The data were produced on an Illumina HiSeq 2500. To reduce PCR and sequencing biases, unique molecular identifiers were incorporated into the TCR beta cDNA libraries. Approximately 500,000 cDNA molecules were obtained per 1 to 10 million input T cells, so each molecule approximated one T cell. The patient libraries were prepared and sequenced using the same protocol as the earlier healthy control dataset. Within a given batch, samples were prepared together, multiplexed and sequenced on the same HiSeq lane. Processing in the source paper ran as follows. MIGEC handled the raw barcoded reads, throwing out single-read molecular identifier groups before consensus assembly and CDR3 extraction. VDJtools was used for post-analysis of the clonotype tables, and diversity was normalized by down-sampling every dataset to the size of the smallest sample. In repertoire overlap clustering, CDR3 amino acid sequences, but not nucleotide sequences, were matched to correct batch-related cross-sample contamination. Using fastp trimming at Q25 and MiXCR clonotype assembly, TCRdb reanalyzed the public sequencing data and kept in-frame beta chains. One record per CDR3 amino acid sequence lists the most common genes and DNA. None of the V and J calls come from the authors' own analysis; TCRdb made them. In all, the sample holds approximately 770,000 distinct CDR3 sequences, and roughly 46% of those were seen once. Together, the top ten hold approximately 5% of the sample.

To demonstrate the VDJtools post-analysis software, TCR beta repertoires were profiled from the peripheral blood of some 12 young patients with multiple sclerosis. The multiple sclerosis patients were children and adolescents ranging in age from about 6 to 17 years. The full study reports these points: The control group was slightly older than the multiple sclerosis patient group. Multiple sclerosis patients had significantly lower normalized Chao1 diversity than controls, a result that suggests substantial peripheral T-cell clonal expansion. Strong co-clustering of samples prepared in the same batch was shown by direct clustering with F measure, prompting a batch-effect correction. Significantly higher frequencies in patients than in controls were found for five or six TRBV segments, including TRBV5-6, TRBV5-1 and TRBV20-1.

The sequence came from a girl under 18 with multiple sclerosis. The sequenced material came from blood. Here the chain combines TRBV30 and TRBJ2-1, with 8 central nucleotides matching TRBD2. The bases are TGTGCCTGGGAGACACTAGCGGCTGCTTACAATGAGCAGTTCTTC. It codes for CAWETLAAAYNEQFF.